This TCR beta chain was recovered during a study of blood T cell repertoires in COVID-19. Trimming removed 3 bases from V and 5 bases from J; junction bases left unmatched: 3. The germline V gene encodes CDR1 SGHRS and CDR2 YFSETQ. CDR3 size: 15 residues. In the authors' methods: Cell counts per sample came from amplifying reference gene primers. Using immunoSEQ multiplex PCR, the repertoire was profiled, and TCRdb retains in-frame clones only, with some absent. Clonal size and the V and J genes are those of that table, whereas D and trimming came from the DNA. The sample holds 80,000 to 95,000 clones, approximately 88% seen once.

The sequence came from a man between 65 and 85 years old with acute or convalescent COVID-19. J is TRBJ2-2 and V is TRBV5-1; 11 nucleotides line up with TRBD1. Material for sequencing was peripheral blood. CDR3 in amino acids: CASSSRDRGTGELFF. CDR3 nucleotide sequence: TGCGCCAGCAGCTCCCGGGACAGGGGGACCGGGGAGCTGTTTTTT.